Below are 14 T cell receptor beta chains sequenced from a single sample in a study of OX40 agonist ivuxolimab in advanced cancers. The library was produced with the immunoSEQ multiplex PCR assay. The table comes from immuneACCESS by way of TCRdb, which keeps in-frame sequences with V and J called. Part of the clones is missing from these tables; in studies checked, under half for an unresolved V gene and the rest for unknown reasons. This sample has some 61,000 clones in its table, and more than 60% of those were observed once. Roughly 1.5% of the sample lies in the top ten. The sequences come from CD4+ or CD8+ T cells sorted from blood, collected in a trial of the OX40 agonist ivuxolimab. The receptors were sampled from an adult with an advanced solid tumor such as melanoma, head and neck, liver or kidney cancer.

This CDR3 reads CASTKRQGLGYNEQFF. CDR3 coding DNA: TGTGCCAGCACCAAACGACAGGGTCTAGGATACAATGAGCAGTTCTTC. The genes are TRBV28 and TRBJ2-1; 7 bases are shared with TRBD1. CDR3 length: 16 amino acids. The ends lost 7 bases at V and 4 bases at J; junction bases unmatched: 13. Germline-derived CDR1 and CDR2 are MDHEN and SYDVKM.

This chain uses TRBV18 with TRBJ2-7, with 10 bases aligning to TRBD2. Trimming took 0 bases from V and 0 from J; bases not matched to a gene: 11. The CDR3 sequence is 19 residues long. Germline loops: CDR1 KGHSH, CDR2 LQKENI. This CDR3 is CASSPPAASGGWSSYEQYF. CDR3 DNA: TGTGCCAGCTCACCACCTGCGGCTAGCGGGGGCTGGAGCTCCTACGAGCAGTACTTC.

The V and J genes are TRBV6-1 and TRBJ1-2; 7 bases line up with TRBD1. The CDR3 runs 15 residues. With V trimmed by 6 bases and J by 4 bases, 11 bases remained unmatched. Germline V CDR1 and CDR2: MNHNS, SASEGT. CDR3 sequence: CASRAGRGPIYGYTF. CDR3 nucleotides: TGTGCCAGCAGGGCTGGTAGGGGGCCGATCTATGGCTACACCTTC.

Turning to this clone: The same CDR3 is also encoded by other DNA sequences in this sample. This chain connects TRBV6-4 to TRBJ1-1; no definite D call. The CDR3 totals 13 residues. Trimming cost V 3 bases and J 0 bases, with 5 bases left between them. The germline V gene has CDR1 MRHNA and CDR2 SNTAGT. The CDR3 DNA is TGTGCCAGCAGTGAAGACATGAACACTGAAGCTTTCTTT. As protein: CASSEDMNTEAFF.

The chain carries TRBV30 and TRBJ1-6; TRBD1 matches 7 bases. The trim removed 3 bases at V and 8 bases at J, leaving 7 bases unmatched. The CDR3 consists of 14 residues. Germline V gene sequence: CDR1 GTSNPN, CDR2 SVGIG (reference sequence). For the CDR3, the DNA is TGTGCCTGGAGAGAGGGACAGTTCTATTCACCCCTCCACTTT. It encodes CAWREGQFYSPLHF.

V and J are TRBV5-1 and TRBJ2-7; TRBD1 agrees at 10 bases. Trimming removed 0 bases from V and 4 bases from J; junction bases left unmatched: 7. This CDR3 comprises 16 residues. Germline loops: CDR1 SGHRS, CDR2 YFSETQ. This chain's CDR3 is CASSLGQGATSYEQYF. CDR3 coding DNA: TGCGCCAGCAGCTTGGGACAGGGGGCAACTTCGTACGAGCAGTACTTC.

The rearrangement joins TRBV2 to TRBJ2-7, with D possibly being TRBD1 (6 bases). The CDR3 loop spans 13 amino acids. In germline, CDR1 is SNHLY, CDR2 FYNNEI. Trimming cost V 6 bases and J 6 bases, with 15 bases left between them. The CDR3 region has the DNA TGTGCCAGCAGGATCCTAACAGGGTCCGAGCAGTACTTC. The encoded protein is CASRILTGSEQYF.

The J gene is TRBJ2-5, the V gene TRBV2; D remains ambiguous. The V end was cut by 7 bases, the J end by 2 bases, with 11 bases between. The V gene's germline CDR1 is SNHLY and CDR2 FYNNEI. This CDR3 is built from 13 residues. The CDR3 region has the DNA TGTGCCAGCAACCCGGTCTTTCAAGAGACCCAGTACTTC. Amino acids: CASNPVFQETQYF.

The J gene is TRBJ1-1, the V gene TRBV6-1; D is unresolved. V shed 3 bases and J shed 4 bases, with 12 bases lying between them. The CDR3 has 14 amino acids. Looked up from germline, CDR1 is MNHNS and CDR2 is SASEGT. DNA of the CDR3: TGTGCCAGCAGTGATTACAGCTGGGGCACTGAAGCTTTCTTT. It specifies CASSDYSWGTEAFF.

The chain recombines TRBV25-1 with TRBJ1-1, with D maybe TRBD1 (5 bases). The CDR3 sequence is 13 residues long. The V end was cut by 8 bases, the J end by 4 bases, with 14 bases between. From germline, CDR1 is MGHDK and CDR2 SYGVNS. CDR3 residues: CASLQWGGTEAFF. In DNA form, the CDR3 reads TGTGCCAGCCTACAGTGGGGGGGCACTGAAGCTTTCTTT.

The rearrangement joins TRBV6-1 to TRBJ2-7; a weak D match, TRBD2 (7 bases). V shed 3 bases and J shed 7 bases, with 19 bases lying between them. The V gene's germline CDR1 is MNHNS and CDR2 SASEGT. The CDR3 contains 15 residues. The CDR3 is CASSDPFRGAQEQYF. In DNA form, the CDR3 reads TGTGCCAGCAGTGACCCCTTCCGGGGGGCGCAGGAGCAGTACTTC.

The CDR3 DNA sequence: TGTGCCAGCAACGAGGCAGTCATTCAGTACTTC. Translated, it gives CASNEAVIQYF. The chain joins TRBV6-5 to TRBJ2-4; D ambiguous. Germline CDR1 MNHEY, CDR2 SVGAGI. V shed 7 bases and J shed 9 bases, with 10 bases lying between them. The CDR3 has 11 amino acids.

The rearrangement links TRBV30 to TRBJ1-2; 7 bases map to TRBD1. V lost 5 bases, J lost 5 bases, and 14 bases stayed unmatched. The CDR3 contains 15 residues. CDR1 and CDR2 (germline): GTSNPN, SVGIG (reference sequence). CDR3 in DNA: TGTGCCTGGGGCATAAGAGGGGGCGGTGGTTATGGCTACACCTTC. This encodes CAWGIRGGGGYGYTF.

J is TRBJ1-4 and V is TRBV5-1; 7 bases are a match to TRBD1. Germline V gene lookup returns CDR1 SGHRS and CDR2 YFSETQ. The CDR3 is 17 residues long. The J segment lost 2 bases and the V segment lost 2 bases, leaving 9 bases of the junction unmatched. The CDR3 reads CASSFVEGAATNEKLFF. In nucleotides, the CDR3 is TGCGCCAGCAGCTTCGTCGAGGGGGCAGCGACTAATGAAAAACTGTTTTTT.